These 19 T cell receptor beta chains came from one sample sequenced in a study of CD4+ T cells in melanoma (dated by TCRdb to between 2020 and 2023). The library was made by the immunoSEQ multiplex PCR assay. TCRdb took this table from immuneACCESS and kept in-frame rearrangements with V and J called. Such tables lack part of the clones; where checked against another copy, unresolved V genes explain under half of the gap, and the rest is unexplained. This sample lists 15,000 to 20,000 clones; roughly 80% were detected once. The top ten clones comprise under 7% of the sample. The sequenced sample consisted of cells from a culture (not recorded whether cultured in vitro). Every receptor here comes from a human donor with melanoma.

This rearrangement joins TRBV6-6 to TRBJ1-1; weak D call: TRBD1 (6 bases). V was trimmed by 6 bases and J by 4 bases, leaving 12 bases between them. This CDR3 is built from 13 residues. Germline V CDR1 and CDR2: MNHNY, SVGAGI (reference sequence). In DNA, the CDR3 is TGTGCCAGCAGCAGGGGTACGGGCACTGAAGCTTTCTTT. Its protein product is CASSRGTGTEAFF.

The J gene is TRBJ1-2, the V gene TRBV30, with D possibly TRBD1 on 6 matching bases. V lost 6 bases and J lost 4, with 18 bases in between. Germline CDR1 and CDR2: GTSNPN and SVGIG (reference sequence). This CDR3 is built from 14 residues. The CDR3 loop reads CACFPDRRGYGYTF. CDR3 nucleotides: TGTGCCTGTTTTCCCGACAGGAGGGGCTATGGCTACACCTTC.

This CDR3 is CASSGVGTEAFF. CDR3 bases: TGTGCCAGCAGCGGGGTAGGCACTGAAGCTTTCTTT. This chain joins TRBV5-4 and TRBJ1-1; D unclear. CDR1 is SGHNT, CDR2 YYREEE, per germline (reference sequence). V lost 4 bases to trimming and J lost 4 bases, with 8 bases between them. CDR3 length: 12 amino acids.

The chain uses TRBV5-1 and TRBJ1-3; D gene uncertain. The CDR3 loop spans 13 amino acids. Trimming took off 3 bases at V and 4 bases at J, with 8 bases between the two ends. Germline V lookup: CDR1 SGHRS, CDR2 YFSETQ. The CDR3 sequence is CASSSSTGNTIYF. DNA of the CDR3: TGCGCCAGCAGCTCGTCTACAGGAAACACCATATATTTT.

This clone has only a few counts. The rearrangement joins TRBV5-1 to TRBJ2-1; D remains unclear. V shed 4 bases and J shed 7 bases, with 12 bases lying between them. The germline V gene has CDR1 SGHRS and CDR2 YFSETQ. This CDR3 spans 13 amino acids. CDR3 sequence reads: CASSPGGVNEQFF. The CDR3 DNA reads as TGCGCCAGCAGCCCCGGCGGTGTAAATGAGCAGTTCTTC.

The V call is TRBV19, the J call TRBJ2-3, with TRBD2 identical over 10 bases. Trimming cost V 0 bases and J 6 bases; bases outside gene matches: 6. This CDR3 region has 16 residues. CDR1 LNHDA and CDR2 SQIVND come from the germline V gene (reference sequence). The CDR3 DNA follows: TGTGCCAGTAGTATAGATTGGGGTAGCGGGAGGGATACGCAGTATTTT. It is translated as CASSIDWGSGRDTQYF.

V and J are TRBV9 and TRBJ1-4; D is possibly TRBD1 (5 bases). Trimming removed 8 bases from V and 8 bases from J, with 46 bases in between. Germline CDR1 reads SGDLS; CDR2 reads YYNGEE. This CDR3 is 23 amino acids long. The DNA for the CDR3 is TGTGCCAGTGCGTTAAAGAAGGTCCCCCGTGAAAAGAGACAGAAGGTTGCTTTAGAAAAACTGTTTTTT. Its translation: CASALKKVPREKRQKVALEKLFF.

V gene TRBV4-1 combines with J gene TRBJ2-7; the D is unclear. Germline V gene data show CDR1 as MGHRA and CDR2 as YSYEKL. The CDR3 consists of 14 residues. V was cut by 1 base and J by 3 bases, with 10 bases left in between. CDR3 DNA sequence: TGCGCCAGCAGCCAAGCTATACTTCTCTACGAGCAGTACTTC. Amino acid sequence: CASSQAILLYEQYF.

The genes are TRBV5-1 and TRBJ1-5; 7 bases are a match to TRBD1. Looked up from germline, CDR1 is SGHRS and CDR2 is YFSETQ. The CDR3 extends over 14 amino acids. V trimming: 3 bases; J trimming: 5 bases; junction bases outside the gene matches: 5. The CDR3, as DNA: TGCGCCAGCAGCTCCGGGACAGAAGATCAGCCCCAGCATTTT. As protein: CASSSGTEDQPQHF.

V usage is TRBV5-1 and J usage is TRBJ1-2; D gene unclear. Looked up from germline, CDR1 is SGHRS and CDR2 is YFSETQ. V was shortened by 2 bases and J by 0 bases, with 11 bases between the two germline ends. The CDR3 sequence is 15 residues long. In DNA, the CDR3 is TGCGCCAGCAGCTTTAGCCCAGATACTAACTATGGCTACACCTTC. Encoded protein: CASSFSPDTNYGYTF.

The chain uses TRBV27 and TRBJ1-4; TRBD1 is a possible D gene (6 bases). Germline CDR1 and CDR2: MNHEY and SMNVEV (reference sequence). The CDR3 is 14 amino acids. The V and J ends lost 4 bases and 6 bases respectively, with 12 bases between them. The CDR3 here is CASSWTARDEKLFF. Here the CDR3 DNA reads TGTGCCAGCAGTTGGACAGCGCGGGATGAAAAACTGTTTTTT.

This chain joins TRBV9 and TRBJ1-4; unclear D gene. CDR3 length: 13 residues. From germline, CDR1 is SGDLS and CDR2 YYNGEE. Trimming removed 1 base at V and 6 bases at J, with 7 bases between. CDR3 protein: CASSVIRYEKLFF. CDR3 DNA sequence: TGTGCCAGCAGCGTAATACGATATGAAAAACTGTTTTTT.

The V and J genes are TRBV18 and TRBJ1-3, with D tentatively TRBD1 (5 bases). Germline values: CDR1 KGHSH, CDR2 LQKENI. V was trimmed by 5 bases and J by 3 bases, leaving 20 bases between them. This CDR3 comprises 17 residues. In nucleotides, the CDR3 is TGTGCCAGCTCAGCCCTTTTGGCAGGGATGTTTGGAAACACCATATATTTT. Translating it yields CASSALLAGMFGNTIYF.

CDR3 nucleotide sequence: TGTGCCTTTGCGACAGCACCCAAAAGATCAAATGGCTACACCTTC. This codes for CAFATAPKRSNGYTF. The rearrangement joins TRBV30 to TRBJ1-2; possible D gene TRBD1, 5 bases. Trimming cost V 7 bases and J 6 bases, with 24 bases left between them. The germline gives CDR1 GTSNPN, CDR2 SVGIG (reference sequence). The CDR3 is 15 amino acids.

The chain joins TRBV11-2 to TRBJ2-3; TRBD2 matches 9 bases. CDR1 and CDR2 from the germline V gene are SGHAT and FQNNGV. Trimming cost V 2 bases and J 0 bases; bases outside gene matches: 6. The CDR3 covers 17 residues. The CDR3: CASSLLGGGVSTDTQYF. As DNA, the CDR3 is TGTGCCAGCAGCTTACTGGGCGGGGGGGTGAGCACAGATACGCAGTATTTT.

The chain has TRBV6-6 and TRBJ1-3; tentatively, D is TRBD1 (5 bases). The germline V gene has CDR1 MNHNY and CDR2 SVGAGI (reference sequence). Trimming left V 8 bases short and J 3 bases short, with 14 bases between. CDR3 length: 14 residues. The CDR3 sequence is CASAIGGIGNTIYF. The CDR3 nucleotides are TGTGCCAGCGCTATTGGGGGTATTGGAAACACCATATATTTT.

The gene calls are TRBV4-1 and TRBJ1-5; D gene unclear. The CDR3 totals 18 residues. Trimming removed 0 bases from V and 1 base from J, with 16 bases in between. Germline loops: CDR1 MGHRA, CDR2 YSYEKL. This CDR3 is CASSQDDWGLGSNQPQHF. The CDR3 DNA reads TGCGCCAGCAGCCAAGATGATTGGGGTTTAGGGAGCAATCAGCCCCAGCATTTT.

The table lists this clone with a few counts. V usage is TRBV30 and J usage is TRBJ1-4, with TRBD1 matching over 8 bases. This CDR3 spans 12 amino acids. The germline gives CDR1 GTSNPN, CDR2 SVGIG (reference sequence). CDR3 loop: CGGTGSNEKLFF. CDR3 nucleotides: TGTGGGGGGACAGGCTCTAATGAAAAACTGTTTTTT.

In this sample, this clone turned up a few times. The chain joins TRBV5-1 to TRBJ2-3; TRBD1 aligns across 8 bases. The V gene end was trimmed by 4 bases and the J gene end by 1 base; junction bases not matched to a gene: 2. There are 14 residues in the CDR3. CDR1 and CDR2 (germline): SGHRS, YFSETQ. The CDR3 DNA reads as TGCGCCAGCAGCGCGGGACAGGGCACAGATACGCAGTATTTT. Protein product: CASSAGQGTDTQYF.